This T cell receptor (beta chain) originates from a study of shared clonotypes between healthy human individuals. Study observations and caveats: In this cohort, only blood was sampled, and tissue repertoires likely differ.

A note on this clone: Its antigen is unknown.

Repertoires were generated with immunoSEQ multiplex PCR, while TCRdb's copy carries only in-frame clones and drops some. The profile shows about 2,200,000 clones, roughly 91% of them singletons. Positively selected for CCR7, the CD45RO-negative cells used as naive CD8 cells excluded terminally differentiated effector memory CD45RA+ cells. The receptor was derived from a man between 18 and 29 years old in good health. Some clones in this sample may be carry-over from other donors' samples. The sample comprised naive CD8+ T cells from PBMCs.

CDR3 loop: CASRPVGTTEAFF. The CDR3 DNA follows: TGTGCCAGCAGGCCGGTGGGGACAACCGAAGCTTTCTTT. This chain links TRBV7-2 with TRBJ1-1; tentative D call: TRBD1 (6 bases). Trimming removed 6 bases at V and 8 bases at J, with 16 bases between. This CDR3 spans 13 amino acids. CDR1 SGHTA and CDR2 FQGNSA come from the germline V gene.